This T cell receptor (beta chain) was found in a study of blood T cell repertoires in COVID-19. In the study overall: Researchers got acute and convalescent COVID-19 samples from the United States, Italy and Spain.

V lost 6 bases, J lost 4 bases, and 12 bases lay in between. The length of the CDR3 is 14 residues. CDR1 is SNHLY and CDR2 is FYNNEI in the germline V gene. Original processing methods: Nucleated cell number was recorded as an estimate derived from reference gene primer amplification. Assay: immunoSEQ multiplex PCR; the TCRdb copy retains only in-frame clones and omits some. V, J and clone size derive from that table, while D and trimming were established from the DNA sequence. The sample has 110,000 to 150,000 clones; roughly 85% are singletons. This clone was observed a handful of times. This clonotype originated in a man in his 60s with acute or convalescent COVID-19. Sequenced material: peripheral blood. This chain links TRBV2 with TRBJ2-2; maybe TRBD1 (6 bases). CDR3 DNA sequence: TGTGCCAGCAGCGGACAGCGCAGCACCGGGGAGCTGTTTTTT. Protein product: CASSGQRSTGELFF.